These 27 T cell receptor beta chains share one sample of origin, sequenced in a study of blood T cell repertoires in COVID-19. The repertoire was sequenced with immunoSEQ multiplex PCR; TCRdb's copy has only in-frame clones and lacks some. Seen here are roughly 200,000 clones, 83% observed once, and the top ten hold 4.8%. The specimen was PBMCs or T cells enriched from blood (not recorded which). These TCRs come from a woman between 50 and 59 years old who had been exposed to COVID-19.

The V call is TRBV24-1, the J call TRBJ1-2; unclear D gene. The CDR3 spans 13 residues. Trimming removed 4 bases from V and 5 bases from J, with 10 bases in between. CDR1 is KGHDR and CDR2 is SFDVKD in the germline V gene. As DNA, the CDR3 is TGTGCCACCAGTGACCCTACCGATTATGGCTACACCTTC. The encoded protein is CATSDPTDYGYTF.

CDR3 in amino acids: CASTQGWTYQETQYF. CDR3 DNA sequence: TGTGCCAGCACCCAAGGTTGGACTTATCAAGAGACCCAGTACTTC. The J gene is TRBJ2-5, the V gene TRBV6-6; D might be TRBD2 (5 bases). Deletions cut 7 bases from V and 2 bases from J, with 17 bases between. Per the germline V gene, CDR1 is MNHNY and CDR2 is SVGAGI (reference sequence). The CDR3 runs to 15 residues.

CDR3 sequence reads: CASSIVWGRGYEQYF. The CDR3 DNA reads as TGTGCCAGTAGTATAGTGTGGGGCCGTGGCTACGAGCAGTACTTC. The chain couples TRBV19 to TRBJ2-7, with a possible D match to TRBD1 (5 bases). This CDR3 has 15 residues. Trimming shortened V by 1 base and J by 3 bases, and 13 bases separated the two germline ends. The V gene's germline CDR1 is LNHDA and CDR2 SQIVND (reference sequence).

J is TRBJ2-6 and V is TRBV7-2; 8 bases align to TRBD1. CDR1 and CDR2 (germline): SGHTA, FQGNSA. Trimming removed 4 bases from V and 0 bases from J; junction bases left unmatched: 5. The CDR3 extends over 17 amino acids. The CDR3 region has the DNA TGTGCCAGCAGCTCCCGACAGGGGAGCTCTGGGGCCAACGTCCTGACTTTC. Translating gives CASSSRQGSSGANVLTF.

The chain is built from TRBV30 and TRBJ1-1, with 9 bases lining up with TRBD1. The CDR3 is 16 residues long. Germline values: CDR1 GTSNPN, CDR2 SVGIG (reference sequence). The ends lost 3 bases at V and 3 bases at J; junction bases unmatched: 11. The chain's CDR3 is CAWSPDRGPKYTEAFF. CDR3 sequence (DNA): TGTGCCTGGAGCCCGGACAGGGGCCCAAAGTACACTGAAGCTTTCTTT.

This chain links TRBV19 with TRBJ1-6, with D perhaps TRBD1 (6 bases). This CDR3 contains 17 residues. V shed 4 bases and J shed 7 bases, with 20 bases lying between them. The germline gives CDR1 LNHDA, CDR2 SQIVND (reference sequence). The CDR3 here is CASSTPSRGFWNSPLHF. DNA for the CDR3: TGTGCCAGTAGTACGCCCTCCAGGGGATTCTGGAATTCACCCCTCCACTTT.

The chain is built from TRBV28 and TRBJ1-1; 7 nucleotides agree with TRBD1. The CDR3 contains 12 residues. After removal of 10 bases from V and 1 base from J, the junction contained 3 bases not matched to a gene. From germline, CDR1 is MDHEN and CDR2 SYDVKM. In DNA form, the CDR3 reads TGTGCCACAGGGGGGAGGAACACTGAAGCTTTCTTT. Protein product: CATGGRNTEAFF.

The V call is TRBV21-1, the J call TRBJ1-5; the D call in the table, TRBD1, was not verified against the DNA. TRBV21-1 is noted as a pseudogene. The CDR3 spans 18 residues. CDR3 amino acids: CASSKVGTGPGLNQPQHF. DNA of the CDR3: TGTGCCAGCAGCAAAGTGGGAACAGGACCAGGCTTGAATCAGCCCCAGCATTTT.

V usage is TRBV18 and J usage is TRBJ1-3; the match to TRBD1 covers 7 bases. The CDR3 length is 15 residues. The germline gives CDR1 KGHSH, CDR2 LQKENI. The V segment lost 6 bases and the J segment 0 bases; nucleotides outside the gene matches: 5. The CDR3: CASSLDRASGNTIYF. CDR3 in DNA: TGTGCCAGCTCCCTCGACAGGGCCTCTGGAAACACCATATATTTT.

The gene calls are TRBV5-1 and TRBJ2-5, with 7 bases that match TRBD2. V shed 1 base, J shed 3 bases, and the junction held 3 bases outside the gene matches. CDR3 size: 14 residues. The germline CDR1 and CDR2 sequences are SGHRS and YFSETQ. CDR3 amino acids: CASSLSAGEETQYF. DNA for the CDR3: TGCGCCAGCAGCTTGAGTGCGGGGGAAGAGACCCAGTACTTC.

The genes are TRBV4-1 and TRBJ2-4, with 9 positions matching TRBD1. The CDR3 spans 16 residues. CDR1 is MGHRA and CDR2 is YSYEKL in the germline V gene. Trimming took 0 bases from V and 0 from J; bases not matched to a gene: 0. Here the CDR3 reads CASSQEGQGAKNIQYF. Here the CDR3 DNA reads TGCGCCAGCAGCCAAGAGGGACAGGGAGCCAAAAACATTCAGTACTTC.

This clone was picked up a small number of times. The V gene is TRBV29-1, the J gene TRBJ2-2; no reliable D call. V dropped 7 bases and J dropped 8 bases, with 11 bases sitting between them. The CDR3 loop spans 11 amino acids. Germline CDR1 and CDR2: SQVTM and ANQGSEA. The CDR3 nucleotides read TGCAGCGCCAGAGAGGCTGGGGAGCTGTTTTTT. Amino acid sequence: CSAREAGELFF.

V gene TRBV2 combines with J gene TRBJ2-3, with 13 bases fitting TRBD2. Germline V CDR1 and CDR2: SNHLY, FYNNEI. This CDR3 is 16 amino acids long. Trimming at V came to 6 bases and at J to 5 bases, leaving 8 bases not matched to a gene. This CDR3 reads CASSRLAGGNGDTQYF. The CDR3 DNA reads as TGTGCCAGCAGCAGACTAGCGGGGGGTAACGGAGATACGCAGTATTTT.

CDR3 nucleotides: TGTGCCAGCATCGGGGGGAGTACTGAAGCTTTCTTT. This encodes CASIGGSTEAFF. The J gene is TRBJ1-1, the V gene TRBV7-9; weak D call: TRBD1 (5 bases). V lost 7 bases, J lost 5 bases, and 11 bases lay in between. Germline V gene sequence: CDR1 SEHNR, CDR2 FQNEAQ (reference sequence). The CDR3 has 12 amino acids.

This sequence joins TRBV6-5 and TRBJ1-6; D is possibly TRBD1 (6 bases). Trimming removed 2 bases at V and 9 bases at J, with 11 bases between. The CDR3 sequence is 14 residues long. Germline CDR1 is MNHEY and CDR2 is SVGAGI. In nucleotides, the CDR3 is TGTGCCAGCAGTTACGGGCAGGGGACTTCACCCCTCCACTTT. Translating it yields CASSYGQGTSPLHF.

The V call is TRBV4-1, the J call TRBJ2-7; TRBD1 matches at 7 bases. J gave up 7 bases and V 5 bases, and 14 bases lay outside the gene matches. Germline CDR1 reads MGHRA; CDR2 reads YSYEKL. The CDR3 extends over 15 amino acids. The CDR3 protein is CASSVRDWPRGEQYF. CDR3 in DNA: TGCGCCAGCAGCGTAAGAGATTGGCCCAGGGGGGAGCAGTACTTC.

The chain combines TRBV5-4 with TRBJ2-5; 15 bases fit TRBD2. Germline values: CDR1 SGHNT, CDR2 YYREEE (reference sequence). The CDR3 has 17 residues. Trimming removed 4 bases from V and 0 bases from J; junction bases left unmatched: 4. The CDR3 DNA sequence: TGTGCCAGCAGCACGGGACTAGCGGGGGGACACCAAGAGACCCAGTACTTC. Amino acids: CASSTGLAGGHQETQYF. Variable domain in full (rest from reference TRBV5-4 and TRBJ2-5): ETGVTQSPTHLIKTRGQQVTLRCSSQSGHNTVSWYQQALGQGPQFIFQYYREEENGRGNFPPRFSGLQFPNYSSELNVNALELDDSALYLCASSTGLAGGHQETQYFGPGTRLLVL.

The CDR3: CASGGRSFYEQYF. The CDR3 DNA is TGCGCCAGCGGAGGACGGTCCTTCTACGAGCAGTACTTC. The chain recombines TRBV10-2 with TRBJ2-7; D is perhaps TRBD2 (5 bases). Germline CDR1 WSHSY, CDR2 SAAADI. The CDR3 is 13 residues long. The V gene lost 8 bases and the J gene lost 3 bases, with 14 bases spanning the gap.

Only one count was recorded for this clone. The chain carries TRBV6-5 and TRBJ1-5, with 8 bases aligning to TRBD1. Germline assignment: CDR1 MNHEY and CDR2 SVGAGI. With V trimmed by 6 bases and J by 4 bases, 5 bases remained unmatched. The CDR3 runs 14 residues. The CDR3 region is CASSFRGPNQPQHF. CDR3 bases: TGTGCCAGCAGCTTCAGGGGGCCGAATCAGCCCCAGCATTTT.

The CDR3 region is CASSLSALGDTEAFF. The CDR3 region has the DNA TGTGCCAGCAGTTTAAGCGCTCTCGGAGACACTGAAGCTTTCTTT. The chain couples TRBV28 to TRBJ1-1; D remains unclear. V was shortened by 2 bases and J by 3 bases, with 13 bases between the two germline ends. The CDR3 extends over 15 amino acids. Germline V gives CDR1 MDHEN, CDR2 SYDVKM.

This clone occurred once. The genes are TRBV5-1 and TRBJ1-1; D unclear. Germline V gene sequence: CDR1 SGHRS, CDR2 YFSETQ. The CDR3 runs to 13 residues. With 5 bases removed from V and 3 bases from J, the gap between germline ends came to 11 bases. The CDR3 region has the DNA TGCGCCAGCAGTTCCGACGGAGACACTGAAGCTTTCTTT. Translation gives CASSSDGDTEAFF.

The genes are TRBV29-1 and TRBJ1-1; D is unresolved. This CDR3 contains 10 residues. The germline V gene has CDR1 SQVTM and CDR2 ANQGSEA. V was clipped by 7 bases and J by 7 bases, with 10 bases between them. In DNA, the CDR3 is TGCAGCGCGGCGCGAGATGAAGCTTTCTTT. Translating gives CSAARDEAFF.

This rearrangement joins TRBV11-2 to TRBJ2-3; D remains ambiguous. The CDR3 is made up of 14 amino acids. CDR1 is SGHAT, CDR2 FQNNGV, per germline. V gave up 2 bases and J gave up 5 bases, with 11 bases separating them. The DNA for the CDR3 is TGTGCCAGCAGCTTACTTGTTGGCGGAGATACGCAGTATTTT. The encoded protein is CASSLLVGGDTQYF.

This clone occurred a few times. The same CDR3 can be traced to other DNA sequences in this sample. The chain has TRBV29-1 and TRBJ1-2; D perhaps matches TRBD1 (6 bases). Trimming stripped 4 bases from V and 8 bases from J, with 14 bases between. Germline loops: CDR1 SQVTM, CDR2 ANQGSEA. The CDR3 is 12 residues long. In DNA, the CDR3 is TGCAGCGTTGCACAGGGATTGGGGGGCTACACCTTC. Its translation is CSVAQGLGGYTF.

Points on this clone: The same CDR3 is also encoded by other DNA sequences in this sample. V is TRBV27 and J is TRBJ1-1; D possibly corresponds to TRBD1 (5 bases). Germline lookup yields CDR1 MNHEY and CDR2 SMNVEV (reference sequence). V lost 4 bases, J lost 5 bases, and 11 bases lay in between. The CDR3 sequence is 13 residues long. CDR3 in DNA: TGTGCCAGCAGTTCTGGGGGGTCGACTGAAGCTTTCTTT. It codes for CASSSGGSTEAFF.

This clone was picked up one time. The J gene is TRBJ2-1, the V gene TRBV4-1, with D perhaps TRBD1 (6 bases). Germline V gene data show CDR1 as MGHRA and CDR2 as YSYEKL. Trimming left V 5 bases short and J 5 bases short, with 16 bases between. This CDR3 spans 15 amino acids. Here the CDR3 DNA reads TGCGCCAGCAGCTACTCAGGGGATAAAAACAATGAGCAGTTCTTC. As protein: CASSYSGDKNNEQFF.

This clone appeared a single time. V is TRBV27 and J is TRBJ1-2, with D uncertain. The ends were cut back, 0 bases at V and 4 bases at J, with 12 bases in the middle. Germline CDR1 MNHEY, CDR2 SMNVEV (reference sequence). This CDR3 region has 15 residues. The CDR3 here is CASSLSAGSIYGYTF. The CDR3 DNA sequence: TGTGCCAGCAGTTTATCTGCGGGTTCTATCTATGGCTACACCTTC.